Listed below are T cell receptor beta chains from one sample, sequenced in a study of blood T cells in healthy people across ages. MiXCR was run by TCRdb on the 5' RACE reads, yielding one entry per CDR3 protein. The data hold approximately 900,000 distinct CDR3 sequences, with around 46% observed a single time. The sample comprised blood. Receptors originate from a man aged 25 to 45 in good health. CDR3s include the opening cysteine and the closing phenylalanine or tryptophan. D genes are given only for firm matches. The size of a clone is reported for some rows only, either as once, few or many, or as a class for expanded clones.

CDR3 length	J gene	clone size	D gene	V gene	CDR3 DNA	CDR3 protein
15	TRBJ1-6	few	.	TRBV4-1	TGCGCCAGCAGCCCTACAGTAAGCTATAATTCACCCCTCCACTTT	CASSPTVSYNSPLHF
14	TRBJ2-1	few	.	TRBV29-1	TGCAGCGTCCCCGGCGCGAGCTCCTACAATGAGCAGTTCTTC	CSVPGASSYNEQFF
18	TRBJ2-1	few	TRBD2	TRBV4-1	TGCGCCAGCAGCCAGGGACTAGCGTTCGGAAGCTCCTACAATGAGCAGTTCTTC	CASSQGLAFGSSYNEQFF
16	TRBJ2-1	.	.	TRBV7-3	TGTGCCAGCAGCTTAAACCCAGGGGTGACCTACAATGAGCAGTTCTTC	CASSLNPGVTYNEQFF
17	TRBJ2-7	many	TRBD2	TRBV4-1	TGCGCCAGCAGCCAAGGGACTAGCGGGGGGGCCTCCTACGAGCAGTACTTC	CASSQGTSGGASYEQYF
18	TRBJ2-3	.	.	TRBV4-1	TGCGCCAGCAGCCAAGCCGCCAGGGCATATGGGTACACAGATACGCAGTATTTT	CASSQAARAYGYTDTQYF
16	TRBJ1-2	few	.	TRBV27	TGTGCCAGCAGCCCCGGACAGCTCATTTTTAACTATGGCTACACCTTC	CASSPGQLIFNYGYTF
13	TRBJ2-1	.	.	TRBV7-9	TGTGCCAGCAGGAAGAGGGCTCGGAATGAGCAGTTCTTC	CASRKRARNEQFF
15	TRBJ2-6	many	.	TRBV30	TGTGCCTGGAGTGTACTTGGGTCCGGGGCCAACGTCCTGACTTTC	CAWSVLGSGANVLTF
15	TRBJ2-6	.	.	TRBV24-1	TGTGCCACCAGTGATTCGGGGAGGGGGCCCAACGTCCTGACTTTC	CATSDSGRGPNVLTF
15	TRBJ2-3	few	TRBD2	TRBV4-1	TGCGCCACCTCGACCCGGACTAGCGGCACAGATACGCAGTATTTT	CATSTRTSGTDTQYF
14	TRBJ1-2	few	TRBD1	TRBV29-1	TGCAGCGTTGAGCCTCCGGGACAGCCGTATGGCTACACCTTC	CSVEPPGQPYGYTF
14	TRBJ1-1	.	TRBD1	TRBV20-1	TGCAGTGCTTACAGGGGGTTGGGAACCACTGAAGCTTTCTTT	CSAYRGLGTTEAFF
13	TRBJ1-1	.	.	TRBV4-3	TGCGCCAGCAGCCAAGCCCAGCGCGGGGAAGCTTTCTTT	CASSQAQRGEAFF
15	TRBJ2-3	once	.	TRBV2	TGTGCCAGCAGTGGGGCGTCCCCTCCTACAGATACGCAGTATTTT	CASSGASPPTDTQYF
17	TRBJ1-2	.	.	TRBV4-1	TGCGCCAGCAGCCAAGATAGGGGGGGGCCCGCTAACTATGGCTACACCTTC	CASSQDRGGPANYGYTF
17	TRBJ1-1	.	.	TRBV6-2/TRBV6-3	TGTGCCAGCATTTACACAACGCAAAAGGGGCCGAACACTGAAGCTTTCTTT	CASIYTTQKGPNTEAFF
13	TRBJ2-3	few	.	TRBV3-1	TGTGCCAGCAGCATCCCTCTATCGGACTTGCAGTATTTT	CASSIPLSDLQYF
15	TRBJ2-2	once	TRBD1	TRBV7-2	TGTGCCAGCAGCCTTGGGACAGGGATCACCGGGGAGCTGTTTTTT	CASSLGTGITGELFF
17	TRBJ2-1	.	TRBD2	TRBV28	TGTGCCAGCAGTTTCCTTGGGACTAGAGCAACTAGGGAGACCCAGTTCTTC	CASSFLGTRATRETQFF
12	TRBJ2-7	.	.	TRBV7-2	TGTGCCAGCAGCTCACAGAGGTACGAGCAGTACTTC	CASSSQRYEQYF
17	TRBJ1-5	few	.	TRBV5-1	TGCGCCAGCAGCTTGGACCCTGTGTCGCGGGGCAATCAGCCCCAGCATTTT	CASSLDPVSRGNQPQHF
14	TRBJ2-7	.	.	TRBV7-2	TGTGCCAGCAGCCAGGACTCTCCCCGGGACGAGCAGTACTTC	CASSQDSPRDEQYF
14	TRBJ2-5	.	.	TRBV6-5	TGTGCCAGCTCAAAGGGGGGCCGGATATACGGGCAGTACTTC	CASSKGGRIYGQYF
17	TRBJ2-7	.	TRBD1	TRBV29-1	TGCAGCGTTGTGATCATAACCGGGACAGCGTTCTCCTACGAGCAGTACTTC	CSVVIITGTAFSYEQYF
14	TRBJ2-6	.	.	TRBV7-2	TGTGCCAGCAGCTCCCATCCTGGGGCCAACGTCCTGACTTTC	CASSSHPGANVLTF
15	TRBJ2-1	many	TRBD2	TRBV9	TGTGCCAGCAGCGCTAGCGGGGTCTCCTACAATGAGCAGTTCTTC	CASSASGVSYNEQFF
15	TRBJ1-2	.	TRBD1	TRBV12-3/TRBV12-4	TGTGCCAGCAGTGCCTCGGACAGGGGAGACTATGGCTACACCTTC	CASSASDRGDYGYTF
15	TRBJ2-7	.	.	TRBV9	TGTGCCAGCAGCGGCGGACGGTTGATCTACAATGAGCAGTACTTC	CASSGGRLIYNEQYF
17	TRBJ1-5	.	.	TRBV6-6	TGTGCCAGCAGTTTCCCAGCCCTCCGGACGGAGAATCAGCCCCAGCATTTT	CASSFPALRTENQPQHF
16	TRBJ2-3	few	TRBD2	TRBV29-1	TGCAGCGTTGATTTAGCGGGGGGTATGAGAGCAGATACGCAGTATTTT	CSVDLAGGMRADTQYF
12	TRBJ2-7	.	TRBD1	TRBV29-1	TGCAGCGTCGTCGGACAGGGTAACGAGCAGTACTTC	CSVVGQGNEQYF
15	TRBJ2-6	.	.	TRBV27	TGTGCCAGCAGCCCGAGGGGGTATGGGGCCAACGTCCTGACTTTC	CASSPRGYGANVLTF